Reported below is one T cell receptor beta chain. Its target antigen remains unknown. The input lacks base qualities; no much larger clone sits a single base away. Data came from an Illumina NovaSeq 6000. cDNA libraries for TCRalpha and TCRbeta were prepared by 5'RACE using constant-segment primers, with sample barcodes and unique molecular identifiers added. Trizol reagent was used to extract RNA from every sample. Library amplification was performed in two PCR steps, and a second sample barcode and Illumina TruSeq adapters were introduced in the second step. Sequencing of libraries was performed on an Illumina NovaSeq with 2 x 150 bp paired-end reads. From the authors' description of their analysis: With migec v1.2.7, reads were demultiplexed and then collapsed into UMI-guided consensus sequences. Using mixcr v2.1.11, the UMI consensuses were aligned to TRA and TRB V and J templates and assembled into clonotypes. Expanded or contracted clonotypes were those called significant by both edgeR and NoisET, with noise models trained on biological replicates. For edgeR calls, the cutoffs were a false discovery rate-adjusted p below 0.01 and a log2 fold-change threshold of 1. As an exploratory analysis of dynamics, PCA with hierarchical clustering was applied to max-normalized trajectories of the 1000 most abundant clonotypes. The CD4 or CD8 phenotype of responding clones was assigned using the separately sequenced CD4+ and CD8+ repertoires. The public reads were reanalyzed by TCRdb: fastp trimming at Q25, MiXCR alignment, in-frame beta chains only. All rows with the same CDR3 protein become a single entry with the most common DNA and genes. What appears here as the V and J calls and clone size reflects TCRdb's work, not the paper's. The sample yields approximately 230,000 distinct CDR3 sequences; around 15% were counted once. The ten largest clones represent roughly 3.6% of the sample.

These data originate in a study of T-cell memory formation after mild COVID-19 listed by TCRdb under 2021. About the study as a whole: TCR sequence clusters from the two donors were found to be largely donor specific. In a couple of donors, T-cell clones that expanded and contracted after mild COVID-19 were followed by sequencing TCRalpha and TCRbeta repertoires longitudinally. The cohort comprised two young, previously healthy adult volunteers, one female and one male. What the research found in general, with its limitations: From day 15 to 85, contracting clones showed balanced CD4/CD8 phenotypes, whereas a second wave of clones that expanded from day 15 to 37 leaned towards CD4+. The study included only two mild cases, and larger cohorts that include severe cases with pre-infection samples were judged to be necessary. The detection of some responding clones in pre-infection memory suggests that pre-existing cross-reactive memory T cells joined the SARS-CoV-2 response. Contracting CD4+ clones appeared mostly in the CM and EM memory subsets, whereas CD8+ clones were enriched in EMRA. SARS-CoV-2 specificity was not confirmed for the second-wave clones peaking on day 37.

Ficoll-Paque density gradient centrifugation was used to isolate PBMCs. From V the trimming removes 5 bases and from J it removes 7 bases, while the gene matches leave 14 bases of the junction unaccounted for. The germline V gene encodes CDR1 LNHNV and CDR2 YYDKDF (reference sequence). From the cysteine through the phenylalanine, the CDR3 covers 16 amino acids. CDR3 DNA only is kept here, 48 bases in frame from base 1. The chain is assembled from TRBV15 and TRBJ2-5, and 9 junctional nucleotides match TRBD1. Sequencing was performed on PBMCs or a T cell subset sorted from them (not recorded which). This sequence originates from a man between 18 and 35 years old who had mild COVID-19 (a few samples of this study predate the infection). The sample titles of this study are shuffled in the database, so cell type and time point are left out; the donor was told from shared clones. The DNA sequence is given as TGTGCCACCAGCGGGGGACAGGGAGGATTTTCTGGGACCCAGTACTTC. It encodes CATSGGQGGFSGTQYF.